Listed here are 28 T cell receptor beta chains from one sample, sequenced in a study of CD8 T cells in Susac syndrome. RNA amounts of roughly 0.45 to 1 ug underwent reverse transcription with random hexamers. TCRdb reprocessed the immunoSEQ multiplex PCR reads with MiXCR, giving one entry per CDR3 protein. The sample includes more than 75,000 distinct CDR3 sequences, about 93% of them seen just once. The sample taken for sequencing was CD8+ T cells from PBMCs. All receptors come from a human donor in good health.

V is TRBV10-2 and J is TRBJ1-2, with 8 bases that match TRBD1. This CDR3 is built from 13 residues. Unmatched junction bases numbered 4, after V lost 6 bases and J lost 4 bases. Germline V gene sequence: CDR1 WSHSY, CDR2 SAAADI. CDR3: CASSQGAGYGYTF. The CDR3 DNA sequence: TGCGCCAGCAGCCAGGGGGCTGGCTATGGCTACACCTTC.

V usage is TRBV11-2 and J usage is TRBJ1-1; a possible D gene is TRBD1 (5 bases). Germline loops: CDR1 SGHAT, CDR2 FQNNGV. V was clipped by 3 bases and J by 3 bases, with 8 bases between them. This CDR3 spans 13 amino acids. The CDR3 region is CASSFGGDTEAFF. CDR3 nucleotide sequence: TGTGCCAGCAGCTTCGGAGGGGACACTGAAGCTTTCTTT.

The chain's CDR3 is CASSQSGQGRYEQYF. The CDR3 DNA reads TGTGCCAGCAGCCAATCGGGACAGGGGCGGTACGAGCAGTACTTC. The V and J genes are TRBV16 and TRBJ2-7; 10 nucleotides align to TRBD1. This CDR3 spans 15 amino acids. V shed 0 bases and J 4 bases; nucleotides not matched to a gene: 3. Per germline, CDR1 KGHSY and CDR2 FQNENV.

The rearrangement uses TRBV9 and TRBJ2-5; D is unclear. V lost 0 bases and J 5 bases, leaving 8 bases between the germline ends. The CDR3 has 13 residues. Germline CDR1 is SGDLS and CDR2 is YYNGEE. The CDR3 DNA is TGTGCCAGCAGCGTAGACACCCGGGAGACCCAGTACTTC. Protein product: CASSVDTRETQYF.

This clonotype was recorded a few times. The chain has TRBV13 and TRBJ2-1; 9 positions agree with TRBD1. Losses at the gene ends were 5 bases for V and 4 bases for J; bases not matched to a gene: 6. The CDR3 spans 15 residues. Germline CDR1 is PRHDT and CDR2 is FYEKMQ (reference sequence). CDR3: CASSLGTGRYNEQFF. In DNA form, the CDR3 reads TGTGCCAGCAGCCTTGGGACAGGGAGGTACAATGAGCAGTTCTTC.

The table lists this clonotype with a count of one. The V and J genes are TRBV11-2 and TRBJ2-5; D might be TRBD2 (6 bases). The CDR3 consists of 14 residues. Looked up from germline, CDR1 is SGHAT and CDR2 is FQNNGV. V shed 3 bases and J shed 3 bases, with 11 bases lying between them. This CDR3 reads CASSLIWGEETQYF. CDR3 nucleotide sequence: TGTGCCAGCAGCTTGATTTGGGGGGAAGAGACCCAGTACTTC.

The CDR3: CASSQDGGSTWNTIYF. CDR3 DNA: TGTGCCAGCAGCCAAGATGGGGGGTCGACGTGGAACACCATATATTTT. V gene TRBV3-1 combines with J gene TRBJ1-3; weak D call: TRBD1 (5 bases). The CDR3 extends over 16 amino acids. The V and J ends lost 0 bases and 7 bases respectively, with 16 bases between them. Germline V gene lookup returns CDR1 LGHDT and CDR2 YNNKEL (reference sequence).

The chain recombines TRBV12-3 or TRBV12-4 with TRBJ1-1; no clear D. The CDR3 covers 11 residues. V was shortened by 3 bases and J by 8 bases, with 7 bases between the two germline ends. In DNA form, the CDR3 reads TGTGCCAGCAGTTTCAAAAGAGAAGCTTTCTTT. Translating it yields CASSFKREAFF.

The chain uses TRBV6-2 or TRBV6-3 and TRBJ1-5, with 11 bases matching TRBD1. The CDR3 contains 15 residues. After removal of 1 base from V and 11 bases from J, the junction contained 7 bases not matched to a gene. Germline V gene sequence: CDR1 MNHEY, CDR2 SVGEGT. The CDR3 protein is CASSYYRTGGATQHF. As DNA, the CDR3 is TGTGCCAGCAGTTACTATCGGACAGGGGGCGCGACCCAGCATTTT.

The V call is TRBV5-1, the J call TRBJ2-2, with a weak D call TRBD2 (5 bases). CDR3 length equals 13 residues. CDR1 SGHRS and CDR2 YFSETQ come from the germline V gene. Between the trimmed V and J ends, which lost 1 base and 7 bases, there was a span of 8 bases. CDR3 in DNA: TGCGCCAGCAGCTTGACGGGGTACGGGGAGCTGTTTTTT. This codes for CASSLTGYGELFF.

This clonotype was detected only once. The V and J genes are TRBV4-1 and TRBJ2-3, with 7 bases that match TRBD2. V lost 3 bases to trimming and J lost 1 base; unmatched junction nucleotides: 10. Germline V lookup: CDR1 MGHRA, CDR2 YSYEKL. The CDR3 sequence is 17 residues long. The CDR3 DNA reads TGCGCCAGCAGCCACCCACTTCAGCGGGGACGCACAGATACGCAGTATTTT. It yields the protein CASSHPLQRGRTDTQYF.

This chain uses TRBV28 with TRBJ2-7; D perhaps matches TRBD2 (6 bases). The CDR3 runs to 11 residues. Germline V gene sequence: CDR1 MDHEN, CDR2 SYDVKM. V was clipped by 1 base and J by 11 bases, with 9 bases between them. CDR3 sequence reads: CASSLSGVEYF. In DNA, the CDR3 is TGTGCCAGCAGTTTATCGGGGGTGGAGTACTTC.

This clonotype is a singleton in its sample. CDR3 amino acids: CASSEAGTAYGYTF. The CDR3 DNA is TGTGCCAGCAGTGAAGCGGGGACAGCCTATGGCTACACCTTC. The chain has TRBV2 and TRBJ1-2; 7 bases line up with TRBD1. Trimming removed 0 bases from V and 4 bases from J; junction bases left unmatched: 2. CDR3 length: 14 amino acids. Germline assignment: CDR1 SNHLY and CDR2 FYNNEI.

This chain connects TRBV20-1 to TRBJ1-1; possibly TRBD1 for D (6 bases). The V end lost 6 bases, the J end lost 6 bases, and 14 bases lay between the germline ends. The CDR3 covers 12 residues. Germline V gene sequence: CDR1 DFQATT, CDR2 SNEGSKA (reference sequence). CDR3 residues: CSAGTGPPEAFF. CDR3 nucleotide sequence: TGCAGTGCAGGAACAGGGCCCCCTGAAGCTTTCTTT.

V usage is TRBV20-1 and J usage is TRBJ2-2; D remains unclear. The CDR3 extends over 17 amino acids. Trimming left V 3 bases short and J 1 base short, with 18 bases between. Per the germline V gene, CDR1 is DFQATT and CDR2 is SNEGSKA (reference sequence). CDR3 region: CSASPFTRLLNTGELFF. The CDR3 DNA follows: TGCAGTGCTAGTCCCTTTACCCGTCTTTTGAACACCGGGGAGCTGTTTTTT.

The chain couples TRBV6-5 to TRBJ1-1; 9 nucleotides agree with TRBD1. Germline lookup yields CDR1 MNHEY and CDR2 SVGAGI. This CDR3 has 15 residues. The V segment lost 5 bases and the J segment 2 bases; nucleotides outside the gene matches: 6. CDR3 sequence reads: CASSNGDRVNTEAFF. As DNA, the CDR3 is TGTGCCAGCAGTAACGGGGACAGGGTTAACACTGAAGCTTTCTTT.

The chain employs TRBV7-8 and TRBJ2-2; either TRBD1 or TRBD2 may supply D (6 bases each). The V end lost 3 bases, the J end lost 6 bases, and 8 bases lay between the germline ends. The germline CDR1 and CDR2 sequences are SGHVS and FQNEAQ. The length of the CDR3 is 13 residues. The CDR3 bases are TGTGCCAGCAGCTTCGGGGGCCCCGGGGAGCTGTTTTTT. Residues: CASSFGGPGELFF.

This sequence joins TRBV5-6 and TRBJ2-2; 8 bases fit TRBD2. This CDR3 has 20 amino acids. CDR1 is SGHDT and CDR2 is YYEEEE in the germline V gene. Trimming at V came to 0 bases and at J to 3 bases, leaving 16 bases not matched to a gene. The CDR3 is CASSLVPLKRGGQDTGELFF. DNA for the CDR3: TGTGCCAGCAGCTTGGTCCCTCTTAAACGGGGGGGCCAGGACACCGGGGAGCTGTTTTTT.

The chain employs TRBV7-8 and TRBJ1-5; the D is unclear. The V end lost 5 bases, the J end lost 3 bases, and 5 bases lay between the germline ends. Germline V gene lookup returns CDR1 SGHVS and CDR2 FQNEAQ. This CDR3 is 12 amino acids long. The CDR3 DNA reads TGTGCCAGCAGCCCCGACAATCAGCCCCAGCATTTT. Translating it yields CASSPDNQPQHF. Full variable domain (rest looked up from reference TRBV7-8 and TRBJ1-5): GAGVSQSPRYKVAKRGQDVALRCDPISGHVSLFWYQQALGQGPEFLTYFQNEAQLDKSGLPSDRFFAERPEGSVSTLKIQRTQQEDSAVYLCASSPDNQPQHFGDGTRLSIL.

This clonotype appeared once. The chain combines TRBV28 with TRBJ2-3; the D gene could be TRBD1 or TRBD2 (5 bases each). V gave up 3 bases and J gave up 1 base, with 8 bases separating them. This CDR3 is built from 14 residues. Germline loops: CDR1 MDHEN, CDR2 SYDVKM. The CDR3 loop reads CASSFRGRTDTQYF. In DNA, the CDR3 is TGTGCCAGCAGTTTTCGGGGACGCACAGATACGCAGTATTTT.

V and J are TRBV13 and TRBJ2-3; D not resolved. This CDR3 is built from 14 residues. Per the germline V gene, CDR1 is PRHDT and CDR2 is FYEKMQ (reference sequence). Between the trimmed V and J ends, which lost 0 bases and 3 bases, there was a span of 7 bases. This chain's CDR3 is CASSLGFGTDTQYF. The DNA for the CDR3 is TGTGCCAGCAGCTTAGGGTTTGGGACAGATACGCAGTATTTT.

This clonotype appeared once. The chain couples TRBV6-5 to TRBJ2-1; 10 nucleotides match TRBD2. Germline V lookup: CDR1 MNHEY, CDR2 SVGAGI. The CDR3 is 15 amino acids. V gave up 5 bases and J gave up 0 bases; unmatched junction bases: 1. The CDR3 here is CASSLAGASYNEQFF. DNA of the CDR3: TGTGCCAGCAGTCTAGCGGGGGCCTCCTACAATGAGCAGTTCTTC.

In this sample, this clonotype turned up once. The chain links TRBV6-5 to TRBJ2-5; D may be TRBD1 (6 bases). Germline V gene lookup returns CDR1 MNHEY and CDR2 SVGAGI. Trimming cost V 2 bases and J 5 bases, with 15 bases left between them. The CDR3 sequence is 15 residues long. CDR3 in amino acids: CASSYSLGAGETQYF. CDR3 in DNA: TGTGCCAGCAGTTACAGTTTGGGGGCTGGGGAGACCCAGTACTTC.

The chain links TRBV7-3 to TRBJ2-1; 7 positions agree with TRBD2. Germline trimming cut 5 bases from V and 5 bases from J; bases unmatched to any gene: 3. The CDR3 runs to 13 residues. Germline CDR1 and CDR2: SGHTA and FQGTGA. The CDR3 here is CASSPGGNNEQFF. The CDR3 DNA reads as TGTGCCAGCAGCCCCGGGGGGAACAATGAGCAGTTCTTC.

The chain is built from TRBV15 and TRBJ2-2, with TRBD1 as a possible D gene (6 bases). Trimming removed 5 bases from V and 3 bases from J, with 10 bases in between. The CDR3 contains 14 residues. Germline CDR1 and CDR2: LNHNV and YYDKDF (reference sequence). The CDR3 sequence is CATSLNRDTGELFF. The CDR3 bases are TGTGCCACCAGCCTGAACAGGGACACCGGGGAGCTGTTTTTT.

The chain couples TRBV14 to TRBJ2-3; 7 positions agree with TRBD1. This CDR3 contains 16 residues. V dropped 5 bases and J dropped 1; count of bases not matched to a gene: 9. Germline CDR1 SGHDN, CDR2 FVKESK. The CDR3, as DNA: TGTGCCAGCAGCGCCCGGAACAGGGGTGGCACAGATACGCAGTATTTT. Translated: CASSARNRGGTDTQYF.

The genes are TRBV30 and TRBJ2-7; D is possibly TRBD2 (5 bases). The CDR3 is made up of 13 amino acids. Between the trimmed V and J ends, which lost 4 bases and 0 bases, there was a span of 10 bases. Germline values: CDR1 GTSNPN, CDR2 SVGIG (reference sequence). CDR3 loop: CAWKVGSSYEQYF. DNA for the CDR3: TGTGCCTGGAAGGTAGGGAGCTCCTACGAGCAGTACTTC.

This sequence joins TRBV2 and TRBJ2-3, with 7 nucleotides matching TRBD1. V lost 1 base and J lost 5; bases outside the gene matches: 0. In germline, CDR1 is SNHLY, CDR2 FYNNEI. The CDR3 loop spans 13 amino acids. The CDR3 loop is CASSEGTGDTQYF. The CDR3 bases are TGTGCCAGCAGTGAAGGGACAGGAGATACGCAGTATTTT.